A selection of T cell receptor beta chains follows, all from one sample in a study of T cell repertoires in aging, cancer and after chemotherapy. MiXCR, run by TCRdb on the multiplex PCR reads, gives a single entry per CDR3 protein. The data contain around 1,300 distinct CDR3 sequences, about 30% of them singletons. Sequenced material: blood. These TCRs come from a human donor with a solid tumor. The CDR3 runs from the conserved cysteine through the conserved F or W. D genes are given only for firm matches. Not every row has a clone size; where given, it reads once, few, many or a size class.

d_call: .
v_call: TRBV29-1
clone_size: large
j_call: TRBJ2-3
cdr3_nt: TGCAGCGTCGCCCCTCACGACCAGGCGGCGCAGTATTTT
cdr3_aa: CSVAPHDQAAQYF

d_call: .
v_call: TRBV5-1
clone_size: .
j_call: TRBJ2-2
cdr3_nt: TGCGCCAGCAGCTGGGGTCAGCTGACGGAACCCACCGGGGAGCTGTTTTTT
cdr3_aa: CASSWGQLTEPTGELFF

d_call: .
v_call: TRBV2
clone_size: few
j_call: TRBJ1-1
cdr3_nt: TGTGCCAGCAGCTTCCAGGGGAACACTGAAGCTTTCTTT
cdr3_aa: CASSFQGNTEAFF

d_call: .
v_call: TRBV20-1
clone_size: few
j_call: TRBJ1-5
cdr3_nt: TGCAGTGCTGGGGACATCAACAAGCCCCAGCATTTT
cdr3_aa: CSAGDINKPQHF

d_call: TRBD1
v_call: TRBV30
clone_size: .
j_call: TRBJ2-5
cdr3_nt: TGTGCCTGGAACTTTCAGGGGGATCGGGAGACCCAGTACTTC
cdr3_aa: CAWNFQGDRETQYF

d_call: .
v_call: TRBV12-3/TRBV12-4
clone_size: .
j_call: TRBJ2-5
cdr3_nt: TGTGCCAGCAGTTTAACCGGACGAATCGAGACCCAGTACTTC
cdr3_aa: CASSLTGRIETQYF

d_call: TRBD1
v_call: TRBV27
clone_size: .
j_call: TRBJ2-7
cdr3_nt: TGTGCCAGCAGTGAAATTTGGGGACAGGCTACGCAGCAGTACTTC
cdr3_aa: CASSEIWGQATQQYF

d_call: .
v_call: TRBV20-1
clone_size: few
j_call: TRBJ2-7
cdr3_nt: TGCAGTGCTAGGGGGCCGTCCTACGAGCAGTACTTC
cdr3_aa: CSARGPSYEQYF

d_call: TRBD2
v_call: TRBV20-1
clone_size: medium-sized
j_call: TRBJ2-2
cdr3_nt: TGCAGTGCTAGGCCTAGCGGCTACACCGGGGAGCTGTTTTTT
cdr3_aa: CSARPSGYTGELFF

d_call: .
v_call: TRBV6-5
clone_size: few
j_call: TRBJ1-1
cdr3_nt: TGTGCCAGCAGTCTACTCGACGGCACTGAAGCTTTCTTT
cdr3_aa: CASSLLDGTEAFF

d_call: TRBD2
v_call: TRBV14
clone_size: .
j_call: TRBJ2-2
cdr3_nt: TGTGCCAGCAGCCAAGAACGAGCGGGGGGGCCAGACGGGGAGCTGTTTTTT
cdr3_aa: CASSQERAGGPDGELFF

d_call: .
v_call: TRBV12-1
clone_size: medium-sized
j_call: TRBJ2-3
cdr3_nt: TGTGCCAGCAGCTTAGGGGCGCGGACAGATACGCAGTATTTT
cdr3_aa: CASSLGARTDTQYF

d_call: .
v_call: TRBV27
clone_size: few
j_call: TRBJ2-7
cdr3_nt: TGTGCCAGCAGTTCGGGTTACGAGCAGTACTTC
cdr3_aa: CASSSGYEQYF

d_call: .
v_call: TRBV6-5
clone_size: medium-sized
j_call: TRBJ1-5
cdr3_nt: TGTGCCAGCAGTCTTTCCCTTAGCAATCAGCCCCAGCATTTT
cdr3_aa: CASSLSLSNQPQHF

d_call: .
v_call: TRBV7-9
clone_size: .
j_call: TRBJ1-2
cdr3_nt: TGTGCCAGCAGCTCCCGGACCGTTAACTATGGCTACACCTTC
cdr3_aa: CASSSRTVNYGYTF

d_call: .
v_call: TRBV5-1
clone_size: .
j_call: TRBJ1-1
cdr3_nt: TGCGCCAGCAGCTTGGAAGTCCTGGGGACTGAAGCTTTCTTT
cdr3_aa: CASSLEVLGTEAFF

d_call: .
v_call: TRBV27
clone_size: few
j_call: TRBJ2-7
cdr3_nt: TGTGCCAGCAGTTTAAGCAGGGACTCCTACGAGCAGTACTTC
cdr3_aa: CASSLSRDSYEQYF

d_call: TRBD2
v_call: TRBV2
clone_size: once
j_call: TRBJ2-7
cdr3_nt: TGTGTTGTCGGGGGGGAATTCTCCTACGAGCAGTACTTC
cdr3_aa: CVVGGEFSYEQYF

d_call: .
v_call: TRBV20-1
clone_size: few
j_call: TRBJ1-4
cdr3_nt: TGCAGTGCTGGGGACGGGGAAGAACTGTTTTTT
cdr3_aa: CSAGDGEELFF

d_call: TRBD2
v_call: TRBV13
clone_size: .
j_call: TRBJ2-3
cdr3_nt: TGTGCCAACAGCTTAGGCCCCGCTAGCGGATCCACAGATACGCAGTATTTT
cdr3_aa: CANSLGPASGSTDTQYF

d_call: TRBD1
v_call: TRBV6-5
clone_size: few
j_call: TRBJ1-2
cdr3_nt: TGTGCCAGCAGTGAGGGGGCTCACGACTATGGCTACACCTTC
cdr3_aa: CASSEGAHDYGYTF

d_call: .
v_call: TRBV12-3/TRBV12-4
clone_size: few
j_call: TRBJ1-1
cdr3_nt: TGTGCCAGCAACTTATCCGGGCCCAGGGCTATGAACACTGAAGCTTTCTTT
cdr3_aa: CASNLSGPRAMNTEAFF

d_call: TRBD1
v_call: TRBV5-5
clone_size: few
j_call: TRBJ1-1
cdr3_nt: TGTGCCAGCAGCTTGAATACAGGGGGCGGTAGCACTGAAGCTTTCTTT
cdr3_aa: CASSLNTGGGSTEAFF

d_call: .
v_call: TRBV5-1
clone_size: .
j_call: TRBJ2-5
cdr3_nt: TGCGCCAGCAGCTTCGGCGGGGGCTACGAAGAGACCCAGTACTTC
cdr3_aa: CASSFGGGYEETQYF

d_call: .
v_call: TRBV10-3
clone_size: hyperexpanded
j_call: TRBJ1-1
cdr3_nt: TGTGCCATCAGTGAGTCAGGGACTGTGAACACTGAAGCTTTCTTT
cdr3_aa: CAISESGTVNTEAFF

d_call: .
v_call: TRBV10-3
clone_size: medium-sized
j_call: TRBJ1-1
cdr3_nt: TGTGCCATCGGCCCAGGGACGGTGAACACTGAAGCTTTCTTT
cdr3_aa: CAIGPGTVNTEAFF